These 10 T cell receptor beta chains share one sample of origin, sequenced in a study of blood T cell repertoires in COVID-19. TCRdb keeps only in-frame clones here, not all; method: immunoSEQ multiplex PCR. The sample lists some 160,000 clones, around 82% occurring once. Source material: peripheral blood. The source is a woman of 80 years or more with acute or convalescent COVID-19.

The chain has TRBV2 and TRBJ2-1; TRBD2 is a possible D gene (6 bases). CDR1 is SNHLY, CDR2 FYNNEI, per germline. CDR3 length: 13 residues. Trimming pared 7 bases from V and 6 bases from J, leaving 13 bases between. The CDR3 spells CASNPPGVNEQFF. In nucleotides, the CDR3 is TGTGCCAGCAACCCCCCGGGGGTCAATGAGCAGTTCTTC.

This sequence joins TRBV19 and TRBJ1-6; D unresolved. The CDR3 has 15 amino acids. V was trimmed by 5 bases and J by 3 bases, leaving 11 bases between them. Germline CDR1 LNHDA, CDR2 SQIVND (reference sequence). The CDR3 bases are TGTGCCAGTAGTTCCTGGGAGAGCTATAATTCACCCCTCCACTTT. Amino acids: CASSSWESYNSPLHF.

The rearrangement links TRBV11-3 to TRBJ1-1; D is ambiguous. The V end lost 2 bases, the J end lost 3 bases, and 4 bases lay between the germline ends. Germline lookup yields CDR1 SGHNT and CDR2 YENEEA. This CDR3 has 12 residues. The CDR3 spells CASSLSDTEAFF. Written as DNA, the CDR3 is TGTGCCAGCAGCTTATCAGACACTGAAGCTTTCTTT.

In nucleotides, the CDR3 is TGTGCCAGCAGCGCGGTAGGGGGAGATAGTACGCAGTATTTT. It specifies CASSAVGGDSTQYF. The chain carries TRBV7-2 and TRBJ2-3; TRBD1 might be the D (6 bases). The V end lost 5 bases, the J end lost 8 bases, and 17 bases lay between the germline ends. The length of the CDR3 is 14 residues. Per the germline V gene, CDR1 is SGHTA and CDR2 is FQGNSA.

This chain connects TRBV11-2 to TRBJ2-3; 7 bases are shared with TRBD2. Germline CDR1 is SGHAT and CDR2 is FQNNGV. The CDR3 is 16 amino acids. The V segment lost 5 bases and the J segment 3 bases; nucleotides outside the gene matches: 11. CDR3 residues: CASSPPWGGGTDTQYF. The CDR3 nucleotides are TGTGCCAGCAGCCCCCCGTGGGGGGGTGGTACAGATACGCAGTATTTT.

CDR3 residues: CASSLQAHSGNTIYF. CDR3 DNA: TGTGCCAGCTCACTACAGGCGCACTCTGGAAACACCATATATTTT. This chain joins TRBV19 and TRBJ1-3, with a tentative D call TRBD1 (5 bases). V was clipped by 9 bases and J by 0 bases, with 15 bases between them. Germline V gene lookup returns CDR1 LNHDA and CDR2 SQIVND (reference sequence). CDR3 length equals 15 residues.

CDR3 in amino acids: CASSRDTLTYEQYF. CDR3 sequence (DNA): TGTGCCAGCAGCCGGGACACCTTAACCTACGAGCAGTACTTC. The chain joins TRBV11-2 to TRBJ2-7, with D perhaps TRBD1 (6 bases). This CDR3 comprises 14 residues. Germline V gene lookup returns CDR1 SGHAT and CDR2 FQNNGV. The V end lost 5 bases, the J end lost 2 bases, and 13 bases lay between the germline ends. The full variable domain, rest sourced from reference TRBV11-2 and TRBJ2-7, is EAGVAQSPRYKIIEKRQSVAFWCNPISGHATLYWYQQILGQGPKLLIQFQNNGVVDDSQLPKDRFSAERLKGVDSTLKIQPAKLEDSAVYLCASSRDTLTYEQYFGPGTRLTVT.

The V gene is TRBV10-3, the J gene TRBJ1-2; 8 nucleotides align to TRBD1. Germline CDR1 and CDR2: ENHRY and SYGVKD. The CDR3 covers 13 residues. The J segment lost 8 bases and the V segment lost 4 bases, leaving 6 bases of the junction unmatched. CDR3 coding DNA: TGTGCCATCAGTGGACAGGGGAGAGGCGGCTACACCTTC. Protein: CAISGQGRGGYTF.

The rearrangement links TRBV6-2 or TRBV6-3 to TRBJ1-2; weak D call: TRBD1 (5 bases). V gave up 4 bases and J gave up 7 bases, with 13 bases separating them. The CDR3 contains 13 residues. Germline V gene data show CDR1 as MNHEY and CDR2 as SVGEGT. CDR3 sequence reads: CASSSSVQGGYTF. In nucleotides, the CDR3 is TGTGCCAGCAGTTCTTCCGTGCAGGGTGGCTACACCTTC.

The J gene is TRBJ2-2, the V gene TRBV19, with 9 nucleotides matching TRBD2. The germline V gene encodes CDR1 LNHDA and CDR2 SQIVND (reference sequence). The CDR3 loop spans 19 amino acids. V lost 5 bases, J lost 2 bases, and 15 bases stayed unmatched. CDR3 amino acids: CASSPYPRGSGGNTGELFF. The CDR3 DNA is TGTGCCAGTAGTCCGTACCCGAGGGGTAGCGGGGGTAACACCGGGGAGCTGTTTTTT.